The following is a TCR beta chain sequence with its context. What it binds is not known. The data are from a study of cytomegalovirus exposure and HLA in healthy donors. Study-level results: Overall, 164 TCR beta chains were annotated as cytomegalovirus-associated. In vitro, three CMV-associated chains proved specific for CMV antigens.

The CDR3 spans 17 residues. In germline, CDR1 is SGHTA, CDR2 FQGNSA. V shed 5 bases and J 7 bases; nucleotides not matched to a gene: 19. The assay was immunoSEQ multiplex PCR, and TCRdb's table has in-frame clones only and misses some. The table lists about 170,000 clones, 80% to 90% of them singletons, with under 7% in the top ten. The chain has TRBV7-2 and TRBJ2-7, with 8 positions matching TRBD2. The sequence came from a woman aged 30 to 39 in good health and CMV-seronegative. The sequenced sample was PBMCs. The CDR3 coding sequence is TGTGCCAGCAGCGGGCCCGGTGCAGCGGGAGATTCGCGGGAGCAGTACTTC. It codes for CASSGPGAAGDSREQYF.